These T cell receptor beta chains were read from a single sample in a study of T cells and Merkel cell carcinoma outcomes. Using immunoSEQ multiplex PCR, the repertoire was profiled, and TCRdb retains in-frame clones only, with some absent. The sample contains some 19,000 clones, roughly 80% of which appear only once. Sample: tumor tissue from Merkel cell carcinoma. Receptors originate from a human donor with Merkel cell carcinoma. Both conserved end residues are part of each CDR3. D genes are given only for firm matches. Expanded clones get a size class; other rows say once, few or many, or leave the size out.

TRBD1	TRBV7-9	TRBJ1-4	.	14	CASSLTGRNEKLFF	TGTGCCAGCAGCTTGACAGGGAGAAATGAAAAACTGTTTTTT
TRBD2	TRBV5-1	TRBJ2-1	.	14	CASSSREVYNEQFF	TGCGCCAGCAGCTCGCGGGAGGTCTACAATGAGCAGTTCTTC
.	TRBV7-2	TRBJ2-7	.	14	CASSSSAGNYEQYF	TGTGCCAGCAGCTCTAGCGCAGGGAACTACGAGCAGTACTTC
TRBD2	TRBV9	TRBJ2-6	.	20	CASSVGVAGGGLPGANVLTF	TGTGCCAGCAGCGTAGGAGTAGCGGGGGGAGGCCTACCTGGGGCCAACGTCCTGACTTTC
TRBD2	TRBV6-5	TRBJ2-1	once	15	CASRLRLAEHNEQFF	TGTGCCAGCAGACTCCGACTAGCGGAACACAATGAGCAGTTCTTC
.	TRBV6-4	TRBJ1-1	.	14	CASSASGFGTEAFF	TGTGCCAGCAGTGCATCAGGGTTTGGAACTGAAGCTTTCTTT
.	TRBV7-3	TRBJ2-3	.	13	CASSQYGGDTQYF	TGTGCCAGCAGTCAATACGGAGGAGATACGCAGTATTTT
.	TRBV6-6	TRBJ1-4	once	11	CASSRNEKLFF	TGTGCTAGCAGCCGGAACGAAAAACTGTTTTTT
.	TRBV5-1	TRBJ1-5	few	14	CASSSGQPNQPQHF	TGCGCCAGCAGCTCAGGACAGCCAAATCAGCCCCAGCATTTT
.	TRBV6-5	TRBJ2-7	.	14	CASSPQESSYEQYF	TGTGCCAGCAGCCCACAGGAGAGCTCCTACGAGCAGTACTTC
.	TRBV5-1	TRBJ1-2	.	12	CASSPGGGGYTF	TGCGCCAGCAGCCCCGGCGGGGGTGGCTACACCTTC
.	TRBV6-1	TRBJ1-5	.	13	CASSDWTDQPQHF	TGTGCCAGCAGTGATTGGACCGATCAGCCCCAGCATTTT
TRBD1	TRBV2	TRBJ1-2	.	14	CASSSGTGDYGYTF	TGTGCCAGCAGTTCCGGGACAGGGGACTATGGCTACACCTTC
.	TRBV27	TRBJ2-7	.	13	CASSLGVATEQYF	TGTGCCAGCAGTTTAGGGGTAGCAACCGAGCAGTACTTC
TRBD1	TRBV5-6	TRBJ2-3	.	16	CASSLAGQGLTDTQYF	TGTGCCAGCAGCTTGGCCGGACAGGGCCTCACAGATACGCAGTATTTT
.	TRBV5-4	TRBJ1-1	.	15	CASSDDRRDHTEAFF	TGTGCCAGCAGCGACGACAGAAGGGATCACACTGAAGCTTTCTTT
.	TRBV2	TRBJ1-1	.	11	CASRGGREAFF	TGTGCCAGCAGGGGGGGACGTGAAGCTTTCTTT
.	TRBV10-2	TRBJ1-5	.	14	CASAGGNSNQPQHF	TGCGCCAGTGCCGGGGGGAATAGCAATCAGCCCCAGCATTTT
.	TRBV5-1	TRBJ2-7	.	15	CASSFWGPGGYEQYF	TGCGCCAGCAGCTTCTGGGGCCCCGGGGGCTACGAGCAGTACTTC
TRBD2	TRBV5-1	TRBJ2-1	.	12	CASRLAWNEQFF	TGCGCCAGCAGACTAGCGTGGAATGAGCAGTTCTTC
.	TRBV4-2	TRBJ2-4	.	14	CASSQDRSKNIQYF	TGTGCCAGCAGCCAGGACCGGTCCAAAAACATTCAGTACTTC
.	TRBV6-6	TRBJ1-5	.	12	CATEQGDQPQHF	TGTGCCACCGAACAAGGGGATCAGCCCCAGCATTTT
.	TRBV11-2	TRBJ1-4	.	13	CASSLHRVEKLFF	TGTGCCAGCAGCCTACATAGGGTTGAAAAACTGTTTTTT
.	TRBV6-6	TRBJ1-2	once	13	CASSRQENYGYTF	TGTGCCAGCAGTAGACAGGAGAACTATGGCTACACCTTC
.	TRBV19	TRBJ1-6	.	20	CASSFPQGIQRSSYNSPLHF	TGTGCCAGTAGTTTCCCACAGGGAATTCAGCGGAGCTCCTATAATTCACCCCTCCACTTT
.	TRBV2	TRBJ2-5	.	15	CASSEGLRGVETQYF	TGTGCCAGCAGTGAGGGGCTAAGGGGTGTGGAGACCCAGTACTTC
TRBD1	TRBV25-1	TRBJ1-1	.	16	CASSGPGTETNTEAFF	TGTGCCAGCAGTGGACCCGGGACAGAGACGAACACTGAAGCTTTCTTT
TRBD2	TRBV7-3	TRBJ2-1	.	16	CASSLNPAGAYNEQFF	TGTGCCAGCAGCTTAAATCCAGCGGGAGCTTACAATGAGCAGTTCTTC
.	TRBV7-9	TRBJ1-2	few	11	CASSFWDGYTF	TGTGCCAGCAGCTTTTGGGATGGCTACACCTTC
TRBD2	TRBV7-3	TRBJ2-3	.	16	CASSLHLAGAGDTQYF	TGTGCCAGCAGCTTACATTTAGCGGGAGCGGGAGATACGCAGTATTTT
.	TRBV5-4	TRBJ2-7	.	16	CASSLDTGNKAYEQYF	TGTGCCAGCAGCTTGGACACAGGGAATAAGGCCTACGAGCAGTACTTC
.	TRBV7-3	TRBJ2-2	.	14	CASSLSRNTGELFF	TGTGCCAGCAGCTTATCCAGGAACACCGGGGAGCTGTTTTTT
TRBD1	TRBV18	TRBJ2-5	.	16	CASSRRWTGGLETQYF	TGTGCCAGCTCACGGCGATGGACAGGGGGCTTGGAGACCCAGTACTTC
.	TRBV4-1	TRBJ1-1	.	13	CASSPGMNTEAFF	TGCGCCAGCAGCCCGGGTATGAACACTGAAGCTTTCTTT
.	TRBV18	TRBJ2-2	.	14	CASSRRAGTGELFF	TGTGCCAGCTCACGTAGGGCCGGCACCGGGGAGCTGTTTTTT
.	TRBV5-1	TRBJ1-2	.	13	CASSFSRRYGYTF	TGCGCCAGCAGCTTTTCACGGAGATATGGCTACACCTTC
.	TRBV23-1	TRBJ2-7	.	15	CASSRPGEGSYEQYF	TGCGCCAGCAGTCGACCAGGGGAAGGATCCTACGAGCAGTACTTC
TRBD1	TRBV25-1	TRBJ2-1	.	16	CASTSPPRQGSGEQFF	TGTGCCAGCACCTCCCCCCCGAGACAGGGATCGGGTGAGCAGTTCTTC
.	TRBV6-5	TRBJ1-4	.	15	CASSYSVGAGEKLFF	TGTGCCAGCAGTTACTCGGTTGGGGCGGGTGAAAAACTGTTTTTT
.	TRBV19	TRBJ1-3	.	13	CASSQGSGNTIYF	TGTGCCAGTAGCCAGGGTTCTGGAAACACCATATATTTT
.	TRBV13	TRBJ2-3	.	17	CASSPTLDGDFTDTQYF	TGTGCCAGCAGCCCTACCCTAGACGGGGACTTCACAGATACGCAGTATTTT
.	TRBV6-6	TRBJ1-5	few	15	CASRPQFLSNQPQHF	TGTGCCAGCAGACCACAGTTCCTTAGCAATCAGCCCCAGCATTTT
.	TRBV5-1	TRBJ2-3	.	15	CASSLRAFRADTQYF	TGCGCCAGCAGCTTGAGAGCCTTCCGCGCAGATACGCAGTATTTT
TRBD1	TRBV28	TRBJ1-2	.	13	CASSLQQGGGYTF	TGTGCCAGCAGTCTGCAACAGGGGGGAGGCTACACCTTC
.	TRBV2	TRBJ1-2	.	12	CASSEWVHGYTF	TGTGCCAGCAGTGAATGGGTACATGGCTACACCTTC
.	TRBV15	TRBJ2-7	.	14	CATSRDTEIYEQYF	TGTGCCACCAGCAGAGATACTGAGATCTACGAGCAGTACTTC
.	TRBV27	TRBJ2-7	.	14	CASSIQWGVGEQYF	TGTGCCAGCAGCATCCAATGGGGGGTTGGCGAGCAGTACTTC
.	TRBV14	TRBJ2-1	.	12	CASSQANNEQFF	TGTGCCAGCAGCCAGGCCAACAATGAGCAGTTCTTC
TRBD2	TRBV18	TRBJ2-2	.	13	CASSRERGGELFF	TGTGCCAGCTCGCGGGAGCGTGGCGGGGAGCTGTTTTTT
.	TRBV7-9	TRBJ1-6	.	16	CASSFNSGGHNSPLHF	TGTGCCAGCAGCTTTAACTCAGGCGGCCATAATTCACCCCTCCACTTT
.	TRBV6-1	TRBJ2-6	.	13	CASGTTGANVLTF	TGTGCCAGCGGGACAACTGGGGCCAACGTCCTGACTTTC
.	TRBV7-8	TRBJ2-5	.	11	CASSSPETQYF	TGTGCCAGCAGCTCGCCGGAGACCCAGTACTTC
.	TRBV5-5	TRBJ2-7	once	15	CASTPGPNPSYEQYF	TGTGCCAGCACACCGGGGCCTAACCCCTCCTACGAGCAGTACTTC
.	TRBV10-1	TRBJ1-5	.	14	CASSESGTEEPQHF	TGCGCCAGCAGTGAGTCTGGGACTGAGGAGCCCCAGCATTTT
.	TRBV10-3	TRBJ2-7	.	15	CATFSRQDNSYEQYF	TGTGCCACTTTTTCACGACAGGACAATTCCTACGAGCAGTACTTC
.	TRBV18	TRBJ2-3	.	12	CASSLFSHTQYF	TGTGCCAGCTCACTTTTTTCGCATACGCAGTATTTT
.	TRBV7-8	TRBJ1-1	.	16	CASSLRTSGMNTEAFF	TGTGCCAGCAGCCTCCGGACATCCGGGATGAACACTGAAGCTTTCTTT
.	TRBV7-9	TRBJ2-1	.	14	CASRSVLAYNEQFF	TGTGCCAGCAGGAGTGTGTTGGCCTACAATGAGCAGTTCTTC
.	TRBV18	TRBJ1-5	.	12	CASSGGVQPQHF	TGTGCCAGCTCCGGGGGGGTTCAGCCCCAGCATTTT
.	TRBV29-1	TRBJ2-2	.	13	CSAAGTPTGELFF	TGCAGCGCGGCCGGGACACCCACCGGGGAGCTGTTTTTT